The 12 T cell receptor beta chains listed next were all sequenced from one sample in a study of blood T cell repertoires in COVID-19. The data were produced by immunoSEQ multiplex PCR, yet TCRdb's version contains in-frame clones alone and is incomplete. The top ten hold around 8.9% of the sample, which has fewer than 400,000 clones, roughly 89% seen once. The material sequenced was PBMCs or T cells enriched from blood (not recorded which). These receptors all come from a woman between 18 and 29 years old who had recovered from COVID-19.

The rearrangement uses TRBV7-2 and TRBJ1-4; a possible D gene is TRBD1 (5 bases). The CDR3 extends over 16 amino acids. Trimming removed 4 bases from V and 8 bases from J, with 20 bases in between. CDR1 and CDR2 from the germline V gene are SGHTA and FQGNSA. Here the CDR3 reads CASSWAGGKVREKLFF. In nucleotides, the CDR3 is TGTGCCAGCAGCTGGGCTGGGGGGAAGGTTCGAGAAAAACTGTTTTTT.

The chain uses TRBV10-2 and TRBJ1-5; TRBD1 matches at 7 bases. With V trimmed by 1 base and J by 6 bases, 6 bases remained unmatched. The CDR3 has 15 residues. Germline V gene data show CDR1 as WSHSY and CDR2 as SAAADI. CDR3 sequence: CASSELGGAGQPQHF. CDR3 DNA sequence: TGCGCCAGCAGTGAGTTAGGGGGCGCGGGTCAGCCCCAGCATTTT.

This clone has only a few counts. The CDR3 sequence is CASSLEGRENSPLHF. CDR3 sequence (DNA): TGTGCCAGCAGCTTAGAGGGACGGGAGAATTCACCCCTCCACTTT. This chain joins TRBV7-2 and TRBJ1-6; perhaps TRBD1 as D (5 bases). The V end was cut by 1 base, the J end by 7 bases, with 11 bases between. CDR3 size: 15 residues. The germline V gene has CDR1 SGHTA and CDR2 FQGNSA.

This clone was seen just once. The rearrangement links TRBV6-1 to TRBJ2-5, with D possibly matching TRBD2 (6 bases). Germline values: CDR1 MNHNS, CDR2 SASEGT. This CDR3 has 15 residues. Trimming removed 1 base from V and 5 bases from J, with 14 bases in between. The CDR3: CASSEVGGLPETQYF. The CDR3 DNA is TGTGCCAGCAGTGAAGTGGGCGGACTACCCGAGACCCAGTACTTC.

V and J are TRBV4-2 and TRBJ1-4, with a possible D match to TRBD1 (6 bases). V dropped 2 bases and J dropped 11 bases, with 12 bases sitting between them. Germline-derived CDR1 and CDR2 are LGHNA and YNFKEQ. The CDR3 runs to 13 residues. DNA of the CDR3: TGTGCCAGCAGCCAACCGGGAAGGGGGAAACTGTTTTTT. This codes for CASSQPGRGKLFF.

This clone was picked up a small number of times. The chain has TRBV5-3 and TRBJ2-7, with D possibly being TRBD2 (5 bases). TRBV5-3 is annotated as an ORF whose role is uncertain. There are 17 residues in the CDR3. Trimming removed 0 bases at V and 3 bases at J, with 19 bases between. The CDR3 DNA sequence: TGTGCCAGAAGCTTGGCCAGGACGGCTCTCGCGGGCTACGAGCAGTACTTC. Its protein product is CARSLARTALAGYEQYF.

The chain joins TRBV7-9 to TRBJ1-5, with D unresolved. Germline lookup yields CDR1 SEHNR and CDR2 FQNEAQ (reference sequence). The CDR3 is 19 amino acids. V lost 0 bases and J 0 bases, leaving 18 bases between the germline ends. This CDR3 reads CASSLAEEEDLYSNQPQHF. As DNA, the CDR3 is TGTGCCAGCAGCTTAGCGGAGGAGGAGGACTTATATAGCAATCAGCCCCAGCATTTT.

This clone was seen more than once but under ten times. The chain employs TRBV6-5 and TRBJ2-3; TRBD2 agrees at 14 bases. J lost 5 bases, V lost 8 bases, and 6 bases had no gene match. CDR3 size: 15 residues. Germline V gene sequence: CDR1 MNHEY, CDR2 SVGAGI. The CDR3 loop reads CASQGGLAGVDTQYF. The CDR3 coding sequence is TGTGCCAGCCAGGGGGGACTAGCGGGAGTAGATACGCAGTATTTT.

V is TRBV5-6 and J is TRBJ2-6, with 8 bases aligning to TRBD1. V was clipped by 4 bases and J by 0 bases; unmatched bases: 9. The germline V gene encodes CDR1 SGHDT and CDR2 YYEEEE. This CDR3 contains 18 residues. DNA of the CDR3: TGTGCCAGCAGCCGGGGGACAGGCCGACTCTCTGGGGCCAACGTCCTGACTTTC. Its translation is CASSRGTGRLSGANVLTF.

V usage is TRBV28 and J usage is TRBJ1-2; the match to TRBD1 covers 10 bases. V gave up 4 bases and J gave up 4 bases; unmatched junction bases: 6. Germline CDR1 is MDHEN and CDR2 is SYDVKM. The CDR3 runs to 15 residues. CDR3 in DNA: TGTGCCAGCAGTTCCCGGACAGGGGGGACCTATGGCTACACCTTC. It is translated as CASSSRTGGTYGYTF.

The CDR3 loop is CASKGGNQETQYF. DNA for the CDR3: TGTGCCAGCAAGGGCGGGAACCAAGAGACCCAGTACTTC. This chain links TRBV27 with TRBJ2-5, with D possibly being TRBD2 (6 bases). The CDR3 is 13 amino acids. The germline V and J ends were trimmed by 7 bases and 0 bases, with 9 bases remaining between them. Germline V gene data show CDR1 as MNHEY and CDR2 as SMNVEV (reference sequence).

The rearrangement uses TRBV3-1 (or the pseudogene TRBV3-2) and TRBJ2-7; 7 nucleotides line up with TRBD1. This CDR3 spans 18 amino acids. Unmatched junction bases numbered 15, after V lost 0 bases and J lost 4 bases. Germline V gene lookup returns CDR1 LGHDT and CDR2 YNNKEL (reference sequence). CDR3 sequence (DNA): TGTGCCAGCAGCCAAGAAATAGCGACAATAGGGGGCTTATACGAGCAGTACTTC. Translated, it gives CASSQEIATIGGLYEQYF.